This T cell receptor beta chain was sequenced in a study of prognosis after radiotherapy for stage I lung cancer. This clonotype appeared many times. Its antigen is unidentified. Two-round multiplex PCR on genomic DNA was the method by which TCR beta CDR3 was amplified. Amplification during the initial PCR round employed primers specific to each TRBV and TRBJ gene. With universal primers, the second PCR round was performed. TCRdb passed the multiplex PCR reads through MiXCR, listing each CDR3 protein once. The data contain more than 25,000 distinct CDR3 sequences, about 34% of them singletons. The germline V and J ends were trimmed by 2 bases and 1 base, with 14 bases remaining between them. Germline-derived CDR1 and CDR2 are LNHNV and YYDKDF (reference sequence). The CDR3 loop spans 16 amino acids. Notes on the study in general: Differences in TRBV and TRBJ gene usage were reportedly observed between patients with and without metastases.

The receptor comes from a donor aged 50 or older with non-small cell lung cancer. The chain has TRBV15 and TRBJ1-1; a possible D gene is TRBD1 (6 bases). The sequenced sample was PBMCs, obtained before or after stereotactic body radiation therapy (not recorded which). The CDR3 nucleotides are TGTGCCACCAGCAGACAAACAGGGTTGGGGAACACTGAAGCTTTCTTT. This translates into CATSRQTGLGNTEAFF.